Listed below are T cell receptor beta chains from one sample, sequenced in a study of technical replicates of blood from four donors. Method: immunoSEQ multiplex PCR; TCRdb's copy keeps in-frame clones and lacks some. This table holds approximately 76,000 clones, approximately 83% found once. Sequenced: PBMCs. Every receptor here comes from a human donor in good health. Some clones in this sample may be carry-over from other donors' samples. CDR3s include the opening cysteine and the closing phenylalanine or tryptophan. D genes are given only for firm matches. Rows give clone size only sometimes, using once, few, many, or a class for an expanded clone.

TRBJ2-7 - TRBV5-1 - TGCGCCAGCAGCTTTATGGCCACATCCTACGAGCAGTACTTC CASSFMATSYEQYF
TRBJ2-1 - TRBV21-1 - TGTGCCAGCAGCAAAGAGAGCGGGGGGGGCAATGAGCAGTTCTTC CASSKESGGGNEQFF
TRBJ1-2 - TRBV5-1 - TGCGCCAGCAGACCGGACAGCGAATTACTCTATGGCTACACCTTC CASRPDSELLYGYTF
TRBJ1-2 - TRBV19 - TGTGCCAGTAACCTGAGACTCCTTGACGGGGACTATGGCTACACCTTC CASNLRLLDGDYGYTF
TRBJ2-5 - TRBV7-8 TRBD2 TGTGCCAGCAGCTTAGGGGGGACTAGGTACTTC CASSLGGTRYF
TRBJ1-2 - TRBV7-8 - TGTGCCAGCAGCCCGCGCGATTATGGCTACACCTTC CASSPRDYGYTF
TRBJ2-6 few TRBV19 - TGTGCCAGTACCGCCGAGGGTGGTGGGGCCAACGTCCTGACTTTC CASTAEGGGANVLTF
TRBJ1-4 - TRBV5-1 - TGCGCCAGCAGCCCGACAGGTGGCAGATATGAAAAACTGTTTTTT CASSPTGGRYEKLFF
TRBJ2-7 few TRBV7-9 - TGTGCCAGCAGTCAGCCGGGGTCCTACGAGCAGTACTTC CASSQPGSYEQYF
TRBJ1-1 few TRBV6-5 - TGTGCCAGCAGTTACCTATCGGGGGGAGAAGCTTTCTTT CASSYLSGGEAFF
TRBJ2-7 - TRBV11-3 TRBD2 TGTGCCAGCAGCTCTAGCGGGGGGAAAACCTACGAGCAGTACTTC CASSSSGGKTYEQYF
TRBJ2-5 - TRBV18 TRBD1 TGTGCCAGCTCACCAACTCCAATTGACAGGGGAGAGACCCAGTACTTC CASSPTPIDRGETQYF
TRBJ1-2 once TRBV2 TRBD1 TGTGCCACCCAGGACAGGGGATTAAGTGGCTACACCTTC CATQDRGLSGYTF
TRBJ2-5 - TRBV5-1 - TGCGCCAGCAGCTTGGATTCTGAAGAGACCCAGTACTTC CASSLDSEETQYF
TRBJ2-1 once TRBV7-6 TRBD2 TGTGCCAGCAGCTCTACTAGCGGAAATAATGAGCAGTTCTTC CASSSTSGNNEQFF
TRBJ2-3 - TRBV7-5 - TGTGTCAGAAGCTTACTAGGTCATACAGGGATCTCCACAGATACGCAGTATTTT CVRSLLGHTGISTDTQYF
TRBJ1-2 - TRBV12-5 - TGTGCTAGTGGTTCTAGAGGGCACTATGGCTACACCTTC CASGSRGHYGYTF
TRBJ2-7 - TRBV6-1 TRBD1 TGTGCCAGCAGTGCCCAGGACAGGTCCTACGAGCAGTACTTC CASSAQDRSYEQYF
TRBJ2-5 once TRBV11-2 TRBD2 TGTGCCAGCAGCGACCTAGCGGATGTAAAGACCCAGTACTTC CASSDLADVKTQYF
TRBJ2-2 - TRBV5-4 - TGTGCCAGCACCCCGTTGGGGGGAGTCACCGGGGAGCTGTTTTTT CASTPLGGVTGELFF
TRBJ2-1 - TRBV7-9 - TGTGCCAGCAGCTTAGGCGGGGTGAATGAGCAGTTCTTC CASSLGGVNEQFF
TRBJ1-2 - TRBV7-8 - TGTGCCAGCAGCCCGGTCACGGGTACGGGGGGCTACACCTTC CASSPVTGTGGYTF
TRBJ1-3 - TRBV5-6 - TGTGCCAGCAGCGCTGGACAGAGATATTCCTCTGGAAACACCATATATTTT CASSAGQRYSSGNTIYF
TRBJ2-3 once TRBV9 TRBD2 TGTGCCAGCAGCGACACCCAGACTAGCGGGGGTGCAGATACGCAGTATTTT CASSDTQTSGGADTQYF
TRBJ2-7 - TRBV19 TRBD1 TGTGCCAGTAGTATAGATCTGGGACAGTTATACGAGCAGTACTTC CASSIDLGQLYEQYF
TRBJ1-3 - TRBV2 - TGTGCCAGCAAGCTCGGGGTTTCGGACACCATATATTTT CASKLGVSDTIYF
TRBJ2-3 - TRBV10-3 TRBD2 TGTGCCATCAAGACTAGCGGGGACTCAGATACGCAGTATTTT CAIKTSGDSDTQYF
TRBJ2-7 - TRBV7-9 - TGTGTGTTTTTTTGGGACTGGGAGAACGAGCAGTACTTC CVFFWDWENEQYF
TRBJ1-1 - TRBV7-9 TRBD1 TGTGCCAGCAGTTTCGTCGCAGGGGGAGGCGCTGAAGCTTTCTTT CASSFVAGGGAEAFF
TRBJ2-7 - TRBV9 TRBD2 TGTGCCAGCAGCGTACTAGCGGGGGGGCGAGGCGAGCAGTACTTC CASSVLAGGRGEQYF
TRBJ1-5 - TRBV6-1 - TGTGCCAGCAGGGGAGATAATCAGCCCCAGCATTTT CASRGDNQPQHF
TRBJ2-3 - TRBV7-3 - TGTGCCAGCAGCCGAGGCGGCCTAGGGGGAGATACGCAGTATTTT CASSRGGLGGDTQYF
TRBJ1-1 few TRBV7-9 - TGTGCCAGCAGTAAGTTGTTAACGGGGACTGAAGCTTTCTTT CASSKLLTGTEAFF
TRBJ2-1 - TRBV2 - TGTGCCAGCATCCCCCTTAGCGGTAATGAGCAGTTCTTC CASIPLSGNEQFF
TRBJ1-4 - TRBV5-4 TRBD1 TGTGCCAGCAGCGACCGGGACAGGGATATTAATGAAAAACTGTTTTTT CASSDRDRDINEKLFF
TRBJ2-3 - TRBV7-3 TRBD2 TGTGCCAGCAGGTTGGGACTATCTATAATGGATACGCAGTATTTT CASRLGLSIMDTQYF
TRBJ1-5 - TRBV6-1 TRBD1 TGTGCCAGCACCCCGGGACAGGGAAATCAGCCCCAGCATTTT CASTPGQGNQPQHF
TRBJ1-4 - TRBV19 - TGTGCCAGTAGTATTACGGGTTACACTAATGAAAAACTGTTTTTT CASSITGYTNEKLFF
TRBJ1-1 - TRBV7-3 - TGTGCCAGCAGCTTCTGGACACCTAACACTGAAGCTTTCTTT CASSFWTPNTEAFF
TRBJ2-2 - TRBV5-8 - TGTGCCAGCAGCGCCACCCTAGCCGCGAACACCGGGGAGCTGTTTTTT CASSATLAANTGELFF
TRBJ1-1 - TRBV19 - TGTGCCAGTAAGTGGGGGCCCCAACTGAACACTGAAGCTTTCTTT CASKWGPQLNTEAFF
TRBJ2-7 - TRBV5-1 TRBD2 TGCGCCAGCAGCTCGACTCCGGGACTAGCATACGAGCAGTACTTC CASSSTPGLAYEQYF
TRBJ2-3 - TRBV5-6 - TGTGCCAGCAGCTTGGACAGGGGCACAGATACGCAGTATTTT CASSLDRGTDTQYF
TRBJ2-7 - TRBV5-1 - TGCGCCAGCAGCCCGGACTTATCCTACGAGCAGTACTTC CASSPDLSYEQYF
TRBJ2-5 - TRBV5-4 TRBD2 TGTGCCAGCAGCCTTCTGACTAGCGGGGGGGACCAAGAGACCCAGTACTTC CASSLLTSGGDQETQYF
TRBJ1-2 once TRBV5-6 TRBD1 TGTGCCAGCCACCGGGACAGGGGGCCGACTTTCAACTATGGCTACACCTTC CASHRDRGPTFNYGYTF
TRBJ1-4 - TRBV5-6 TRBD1 TGTGCCAGCAGCTTGGCCGGGCAGGGGGCTTTAGGTGAAAAACTGTTTTTT CASSLAGQGALGEKLFF
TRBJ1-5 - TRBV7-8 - TGTGCCAGCAGCTTTGGACAGATTCGTTCCAATCAGCCCCAGCATTTT CASSFGQIRSNQPQHF
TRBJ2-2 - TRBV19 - TGTGCCAGTAAATTGGGAGCCCTCACCGGGGAGCTGTTTTTT CASKLGALTGELFF
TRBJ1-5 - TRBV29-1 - TGCAGCGTTCAGACAGGCATTAGCAATCAGCCCCAGCATTTT CSVQTGISNQPQHF
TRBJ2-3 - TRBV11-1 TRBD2 TGTGCCAGCAGCTCGATCCTAGCGGGGGGGAGCACAGATACGCAGTATTTT CASSSILAGGSTDTQYF
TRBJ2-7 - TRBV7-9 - TGTGCCAGCAGCTCCCCAAAGATTGCAGGGTACGAGCAGTACTTC CASSSPKIAGYEQYF
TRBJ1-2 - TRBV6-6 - TGTGCCAGCAGGGGGGGACCGGATGGCTACACCTTC CASRGGPDGYTF